A single sample gave rise to the 24 T cell receptor beta chains below, sequenced in a study of blood T cells in healthy people across ages. The second PCR ran about 6 to 12 cycles with a sample-barcoded 5' primer and J-beta primers. In TCRdb, the 5' RACE reads were re-called with MiXCR into one record per CDR3 protein. The table has fewer than 700,000 distinct CDR3 sequences, approximately 40% seen once; the top ten hold approximately 29%. The material sequenced was blood. The receptors stem from a man of 80 years or more in good health.

This clonotype showed up just a few times. This chain connects TRBV7-9 to TRBJ2-5; 7 bases map to TRBD1. The CDR3 is made up of 15 amino acids. Germline trimming cut 3 bases from V and 4 bases from J; bases unmatched to any gene: 8. Germline V gene sequence: CDR1 SEHNR, CDR2 FQNEAQ (reference sequence). The CDR3 DNA is TGTGCCAGCAGCTTGGCGACAGGGAATGGAGAGACCCAGTACTTC. It is translated as CASSLATGNGETQYF.

Only one count was recorded for this clonotype. The gene calls are TRBV29-1 and TRBJ2-7, with 7 bases fitting TRBD2. The V gene's germline CDR1 is SQVTM and CDR2 ANQGSEA. This CDR3 has 15 residues. V gave up 6 bases and J gave up 6 bases; unmatched junction bases: 17. CDR3 in DNA: TGCAGCGTCCAGCCGTCGGGAGGAATTGGTGGCGAGCAGTACTTC. As protein: CSVQPSGGIGGEQYF.

V usage is TRBV12-3 or TRBV12-4 and J usage is TRBJ1-4, with 8 bases aligning to TRBD1. CDR3 length: 14 amino acids. The J segment lost 6 bases and the V segment lost 7 bases, leaving 7 bases of the junction unmatched. The CDR3 nucleotides read TGTGCCAGCACAACGGACAGGGTTGATGAAAAACTGTTTTTT. Protein sequence: CASTTDRVDEKLFF.

The gene calls are TRBV20-1 and TRBJ1-2; D uncertain. Deletions cut 1 base from V and 1 base from J, with 13 bases between. This CDR3 spans 15 amino acids. Germline V gene data show CDR1 as DFQATT and CDR2 as SNEGSKA (reference sequence). Here the CDR3 DNA reads TGCAGTGCTAGAGTACTGGGCAGAATTAACTATGGCTACACCTTC. Translating gives CSARVLGRINYGYTF.

This chain connects TRBV27 to TRBJ2-7; 8 nucleotides align to TRBD1. V lost 5 bases to trimming and J lost 6 bases; unmatched junction nucleotides: 27. Germline V lookup: CDR1 MNHEY, CDR2 SMNVEV (reference sequence). The CDR3 covers 20 residues. CDR3 nucleotide sequence: TGTGCCAGCAGTAAGCGGCAACCGGGACAGTTGACAGGGGATTCGATCGAGCAGTACTTC. Its protein is CASSKRQPGQLTGDSIEQYF.

J is TRBJ2-4 and V is TRBV2; tentatively, D is TRBD2 (6 bases). The J call is doubtful: the DNA matches TRBJ2-7 better. Germline assignment: CDR1 SNHLY and CDR2 FYNNEI. The CDR3 sequence is 13 residues long. This CDR3 reads CASSALALYEQYF. The CDR3 nucleotides are TGTGCCAGCAGTGCGCTAGCGCTCTACGAGCAGTACTTC.

As concerns this clonotype: One end of the junction does not line up with germline, which may come from a read error. The rearrangement links TRBV29-1 to TRBJ2-4; D could derive from TRBD1 or TRBD2 (5 bases each). CDR1 and CDR2 (germline): SQVTM, ANQGSEA. This CDR3 spans 18 amino acids. The DNA of the CDR3 is TGCAGTGTTGAAAATCCAATCCCAGGGCATGGGAGCAAAAACATTCAGTACTTC. Its protein is CSVENPIPGHGSKNIQYF.

The V and J genes are TRBV18 and TRBJ2-5, with TRBD1 identical over 7 bases. The assigned J gene may be wrong: the sequence end matches TRBJ2-7 better. CDR1 and CDR2 from the germline V gene are KGHSH and LQKENI. This CDR3 spans 14 amino acids. The DNA of the CDR3 is TGTGCCAGCTCACCGGGACAGCAAGCCTACGAGCAGTACTTC. Protein: CASSPGQQAYEQYF.

The chain is built from TRBV6-2 or TRBV6-3 and TRBJ1-2, with D perhaps matching TRBD1 (5 bases). CDR3 length: 14 residues. V was clipped by 7 bases and J by 7 bases, with 19 bases between them. Germline CDR1 is MNHEY and CDR2 is SVGEGT. The CDR3 loop is CASTPGGGRAGYTF. CDR3 bases: TGTGCCAGCACTCCGGGTGGGGGACGAGCTGGCTACACCTTC.

The chain recombines TRBV3-1 with TRBJ1-4, with TRBD1 matching over 7 bases. The CDR3 contains 14 residues. V lost 6 bases and J lost 3; bases outside the gene matches: 4. The V gene's germline CDR1 is LGHDT and CDR2 YNNKEL (reference sequence). The chain's CDR3 is CASRLGTANEKLFF. CDR3 DNA sequence: TGTGCCAGCAGGCTCGGGACAGCTAATGAAAAACTGTTTTTT.

This clonotype has just a few counts. This sequence joins TRBV7-6 and TRBJ2-3; 8 nucleotides match TRBD1. The length of the CDR3 is 16 residues. Germline-derived CDR1 and CDR2 are SGHVS and FNYEAQ. The V gene end was trimmed by 5 bases and the J gene end by 2 bases; junction bases not matched to a gene: 9. Here the CDR3 reads CASSPQGAPNTDTQYF. The CDR3 region has the DNA TGTGCCAGCAGCCCCCAGGGGGCACCTAACACAGATACGCAGTATTTT.

This clonotype was seen a few times. The chain has TRBV6-2 or TRBV6-3 and TRBJ2-4; D is possibly TRBD1 or TRBD2 (5 bases each). The assigned J gene may be wrong: the sequence end matches TRBJ2-7 better. Germline loops: CDR1 MNHEY, CDR2 SVGEGT. The CDR3 covers 15 residues. The CDR3 coding sequence is TGTGCCAGCAGAGAGTCCGGGACGGGGATCTACGAGCAGTACTTC. This translates into CASRESGTGIYEQYF.

The chain joins TRBV9 to TRBJ2-4; the match to TRBD2 covers 7 bases. The CDR3 extends over 18 amino acids. The ends lost 4 bases at V and 2 bases at J; junction bases unmatched: 15. The germline V gene encodes CDR1 SGDLS and CDR2 YYNGEE. The CDR3 protein is CASSRLASGRTTKNIQYF. The CDR3 DNA is TGTGCCAGCAGCCGACTAGCCTCCGGCCGAACGACCAAAAACATTCAGTACTTC.

V gene TRBV7-2 combines with J gene TRBJ2-4; D possibly corresponds to TRBD1 (6 bases). V lost 2 bases, J lost 0 bases, and 11 bases lay in between. The CDR3 runs to 16 residues. Germline V gene sequence: CDR1 SGHTA, CDR2 FQGNSA. CDR3 nucleotide sequence: TGTGCCAGCAGCTTACGGACAGCCGGAGCCAAAAACATTCAGTACTTC. As protein: CASSLRTAGAKNIQYF.

The gene calls are TRBV5-1 and TRBJ1-4, with D perhaps TRBD1 (6 bases). Trimming removed 4 bases at V and 4 bases at J, with 14 bases between. CDR3 size: 15 residues. The V gene's germline CDR1 is SGHRS and CDR2 YFSETQ. In DNA form, the CDR3 reads TGCGCCAGCAGCATGCCCGGAGGGGGTAATGAAAAACTGTTTTTT. Protein: CASSMPGGGNEKLFF. Filled out from reference TRBV5-1 and TRBJ1-4, the complete variable domain reads KAGVTQTPRYLIKTRGQQVTLSCSPISGHRSVSWYQQTPGQGLQFLFEYFSETQRNKGNFPGRFSGRQFSNSRSEMNVSTLELGDSALYLCASSMPGGGNEKLFFGSGTQLSVL.

The chain has TRBV6-2 or TRBV6-3 and TRBJ2-6, with D possibly being TRBD2 (6 bases). V lost 8 bases and J 4 bases, leaving 12 bases between the germline ends. CDR1 and CDR2 (germline): MNHEY, SVGEGT. There are 14 residues in the CDR3. The CDR3 region is CASSHGRGANVLTF. The CDR3 nucleotides read TGTGCCAGCTCACACGGGAGAGGGGCCAACGTCCTGACTTTC.

V gene TRBV5-6 combines with J gene TRBJ1-6; TRBD1 matches at 8 bases. The length of the CDR3 is 15 residues. J was trimmed by 9 bases and V by 4 bases; bases with no gene match: 9. Germline CDR1 is SGHDT and CDR2 is YYEEEE. The CDR3, as DNA: TGTGCCAGCAGCACCGAGGACAGGGAGAGTTCACCCCTCCACTTT. This codes for CASSTEDRESSPLHF.

The chain recombines TRBV4-3 with TRBJ2-4; 13 nucleotides agree with TRBD2. Gene TRBJ2-7 matches the end of the DNA better, so the J call may be wrong. The CDR3 totals 16 residues. Germline V CDR1 and CDR2: LGHNA, YSLEER. CDR3 bases: TGCGCCAGCAGCTACCAAACTAGCGGGGGGGCCTACGAGCAGTACTTC. This translates into CASSYQTSGGAYEQYF.

J is TRBJ2-3 and V is TRBV7-2; TRBD2 matches 8 bases. This CDR3 is 16 amino acids long. Looked up from germline, CDR1 is SGHTA and CDR2 is FQGNSA. J lost 1 base, V lost 1 base, and 4 bases had no gene match. The CDR3 sequence: CASSLVSGGGTDTQYF. CDR3 coding DNA: TGTGCCAGCAGCTTAGTATCGGGGGGGGGCACAGATACGCAGTATTTT.

V is TRBV3-1 and J is TRBJ2-3, with 10 bases identical to TRBD2. CDR1 and CDR2 from the germline V gene are LGHDT and YNNKEL (reference sequence). J was trimmed by 2 bases and V by 5 bases; bases with no gene match: 7. The CDR3 loop spans 16 amino acids. CDR3 coding DNA: TGTGCCAGCAGCATCCGGACTAGCGGAATCACAGATACGCAGTATTTT. The encoded protein is CASSIRTSGITDTQYF.

There are a few counts of this clonotype. The chain has TRBV24-1 and TRBJ1-2; 8 bases line up with TRBD1. This CDR3 region has 15 residues. Germline V CDR1 and CDR2: KGHDR, SFDVKD. V lost 4 bases, J lost 3 bases, and 6 bases stayed unmatched. DNA of the CDR3: TGTGCCACCAGTGAACCTAGGACAGGGCACTATGGCTACACCTTC. Translated: CATSEPRTGHYGYTF.

This clonotype was observed many times. The CDR3 reads CASSQVGSGSSYNEQFF. CDR3 nucleotide sequence: TGTGCCAGCAGCCAAGTGGGAAGCGGGAGCTCCTACAATGAGCAGTTCTTC. V and J are TRBV14 and TRBJ2-1, with 8 positions matching TRBD2. CDR3 length equals 17 residues. Looked up from germline, CDR1 is SGHDN and CDR2 is FVKESK. With V trimmed by 1 base and J by 0 bases, 5 bases remained unmatched.

There are a few counts of this clonotype. The chain employs TRBV7-9 and TRBJ2-1, with a tentative D call TRBD2 (6 bases). This CDR3 comprises 14 residues. The germline V gene has CDR1 SEHNR and CDR2 FQNEAQ (reference sequence). CDR3 amino acids: CAPAAGTGEDEQFF. The CDR3 DNA follows: TGTGCTCCAGCGGCGGGGACTGGGGAGGATGAGCAGTTCTTC.

The rearrangement links TRBV10-1 to TRBJ2-3; D uncertain. Germline-derived CDR1 and CDR2 are WNHNN and SYGVQD (reference sequence). Trimming pared 4 bases from V and 2 bases from J, leaving 13 bases between. The CDR3 spans 15 residues. CDR3 in DNA: TGCGCCAGCAGTGGGACCCAACCTCCCACAGATACGCAGTATTTT. Its translation: CASSGTQPPTDTQYF.